What follows is one TCR beta chain and its context. Its cognate antigen is unknown. The sample comes from a study of CD8 T cells in Susac syndrome. For the study at large: Sequencing included Susac syndrome patients, five or six of them with active disease and about 8 in remission. Study results and limitations: In Susac syndrome, CD4+ T cell repertoires lacked any clonal expansion.

The junction had 7 bases not matched to a gene; V was cut back by 4 bases and J by 6 bases. CDR1 and CDR2 (germline): SGHRS, YFSETQ. The CDR3 has 14 residues. It was with random hexamers that about 0.45 to 1 ug RNA was reverse transcribed. Each CDR3 protein gets one entry after TCRdb re-called the immunoSEQ multiplex PCR reads with MiXCR. The top ten hold about 0.095% of the sample, which has 200,000 to 300,000 distinct CDR3 sequences, about 96% seen once. In contrast to the negatively isolated CD8+ and CD4+ T cells, TEMRA cells were FACS-enriched. The TCR was taken from a human donor with Susac syndrome. The V gene is TRBV5-1, the J gene TRBJ2-3, with 8 positions matching TRBD2. Sequenced sample: CD4+ T cells from PBMCs. CDR3 in amino acids: CASSVGRGGDTQYF. In DNA, the CDR3 is TGCGCCAGCAGCGTCGGCCGGGGGGGCGATACGCAGTATTTT.